The clone carrying this T cell receptor beta chain was detected a few times. Germline V CDR1 and CDR2: MNHEY, SMNVEV (reference sequence). The CDR3 length is 13 residues. The J segment lost 5 bases and the V segment lost 3 bases, leaving 3 bases of the junction unmatched. Per sample, extraction of total RNA gave at least 6 micrograms in every case. The source of the sample is a study of blood T cells in healthy people across ages. Through a sample-barcoded 5' primer and a J-beta primer mix, a second PCR was run for roughly 6 to 12 cycles. TCRdb passed the 5' RACE reads through MiXCR, listing each CDR3 protein once. Of some 900,000 distinct CDR3 sequences listed, approximately 49% are singletons.

The rearrangement uses TRBV27 and TRBJ1-2, with 7 bases aligning to TRBD1. The sample comprised blood. The source is a young man in good health. The chain's CDR3 is CASSFQGEYGYTF. The CDR3 nucleotides read TGTGCCAGCAGTTTTCAGGGGGAGTATGGCTACACCTTC.